Listed below are T cell receptor beta chains from one sample, sequenced in a study of regulatory T cells in long-lasting Graves disease. TCRdb fed the multiplex PCR reads into MiXCR, producing one record per CDR3 protein. Here the sample spans about 400,000 distinct CDR3 sequences, roughly 15% being singletons. These sequences were also reported in another study, on T cells in Graves' hyperthyroidism and ophthalmopathy.

The input for sequencing was peripheral blood mononuclear cells (PBMCs), taken at new diagnosis, from a patient treated with antithyroid drugs. Receptors were obtained from a woman aged 40 to 49 with Graves disease. The CDR3 runs from the conserved cysteine through the conserved F or W. A D gene is named only where the DNA matches it firmly. Size is stated for part of the rows, as once, few or many counts, or as a class when the clone is expanded.

TGCGCCAGCAGCTTAGGACAGGGGGTACAAGAGACCCAGTACTTC | CASSLGQGVQETQYF | TRBD1 | TRBJ2-5 | 15 | many | TRBV5-1
TGCAGCGGGGGTTCTCTAGGCGGCACAGATACGCAGTATTTT | CSGGSLGGTDTQYF | NA | TRBJ2-3 | 14 | few | TRBV29-1
TGTGCCAGCAGCTCTCTAGCGCCACCGTACAATGAGCAGTTCTTC | CASSSLAPPYNEQFF | NA | TRBJ2-1 | 15 | NA | TRBV5-5
TGTGCCAGCAGCTTGGGGCCGGGACAGCTATCTTCTTATGGCTACACCTTC | CASSLGPGQLSSYGYTF | TRBD1 | TRBJ1-2 | 17 | NA | TRBV5-4
TGTGCCAGTAGACCCGGACAGAGCACAGATACGCAGTATTTT | CASRPGQSTDTQYF | NA | TRBJ2-3 | 14 | many | TRBV19
TGTGCCAGCAGTCCCCATCAGGGTCAGGCAAATGAAAAACTGTTTTTT | CASSPHQGQANEKLFF | NA | TRBJ1-4 | 16 | NA | TRBV9
TGTGCCAGCAGCGACAGGACAGGCCGTACGGAAGCTTTCTTT | CASSDRTGRTEAFF | TRBD1 | TRBJ1-1 | 14 | many | TRBV2
TGTGCCAGTCGTAGGCCCGGTGTCGGCAGGCCCGGGGGTGGCTACACCTTC | CASRRPGVGRPGGGYTF | NA | TRBJ1-2 | 17 | many | TRBV6-1
TGCAGTGCTAGAGACCGCAAGACTAGCAGCTCCTACGAGCAGTACTTC | CSARDRKTSSSYEQYF | TRBD2 | TRBJ2-7 | 16 | few | TRBV20-1
TGTGCCAGCAGTTTGCGGGGACAGGACGGAACTGAAGCTTTCTTT | CASSLRGQDGTEAFF | TRBD1 | TRBJ1-1 | 15 | many | TRBV28
TGTGCCAGCAGTCGCCCTCTGCGATTTTCCTTGCCGGTCAGGGGGCTCTTCTACGAGCAGTACTTC | CASSRPLRFSLPVRGLFYEQYF | TRBD1 | TRBJ2-7 | 22 | many | TRBV6-1
TGTGCCAGCAGCCAAGGGGTTGAGAAGACCGGGGAGCTGTTTTTT | CASSQGVEKTGELFF | NA | TRBJ2-2 | 15 | once | TRBV3-1
TGTGCCAGCAGTTACCCAAGGACAGCCATGAACACTGAAGCTTTCTTT | CASSYPRTAMNTEAFF | NA | TRBJ1-1 | 16 | many | TRBV6-5
TGCAGTGTTAGGGGGGGAGGGGGAGGAAAGCAGTACTTC | CSVRGGGGGKQYF | NA | TRBJ2-7 | 13 | many | TRBV20-1
TGTGCCAGCAGTTACGAGCGGACGGGGGCCTACGAGCAGTACTTC | CASSYERTGAYEQYF | NA | TRBJ2-7 | 15 | NA | TRBV6-5
TGTGCCAGCAGGCTCCTTAATGAGCAGTTCTTC | CASRLLNEQFF | NA | TRBJ2-1 | 11 | many | TRBV6-2/TRBV6-3
TGTGCCAGCAGCCACTTAGGCAATGAGCAGTTCTTC | CASSHLGNEQFF | NA | TRBJ2-1 | 12 | many | TRBV7-9
TGTGCCAGCAAAATCGGCGGGAGCGGGGCCGGGGAGCTGTTTTTT | CASKIGGSGAGELFF | TRBD2 | TRBJ2-2 | 15 | many | TRBV28
TGTGCCAGCGGACTGGGACTAGCGGACGAGCAGTACTTC | CASGLGLADEQYF | TRBD2 | TRBJ2-7 | 13 | many | TRBV6-1
TGTGCCAGCAGCTCGGGGGGGACTAGCGGGAGTTATGAGCAGTTCTTC | CASSSGGTSGSYEQFF | TRBD2 | TRBJ2-1 | 16 | NA | TRBV5-4
TGTGCCAGCAGTCCTACAGGAGTGCCGGGTGGCTACACCTTC | CASSPTGVPGGYTF | NA | TRBJ1-2 | 14 | many | TRBV27
TGTGCCAGCAGTGACCGACTAGCGGGCACAGATACGCAGTATTTT | CASSDRLAGTDTQYF | TRBD2 | TRBJ2-3 | 15 | many | TRBV6-1
TGTGCCAGCAGTATTATTCAGACAGGCCGAAACACAGATACGCAGTATTTT | CASSIIQTGRNTDTQYF | NA | TRBJ2-3 | 17 | NA | TRBV6-1
TGTGCCATCAGTGAGAGGCGGGACTATGGCTACACCTTC | CAISERRDYGYTF | NA | TRBJ1-2 | 13 | many | TRBV10-3
TGTGCCAGCAGTGACTCCCTAGCGGAAGAGCAGTTCTTC | CASSDSLAEEQFF | TRBD2 | TRBJ2-1 | 13 | NA | TRBV6-2/TRBV6-3
TGTGCCAGCAGCTGGGGGGGGGTGATCCGAGGTGGAAACACCATATATTTT | CASSWGGVIRGGNTIYF | NA | TRBJ1-3 | 17 | NA | TRBV7-9
TGTGCCAGCACTCAGGGGGCACGGACTGAAGCTTTCTTT | CASTQGARTEAFF | TRBD1 | TRBJ1-1 | 13 | many | TRBV7-9
TGTGCCTGGAGTGACAGACAGGGGGCAAACACTGAAGCTTTCTTT | CAWSDRQGANTEAFF | TRBD1 | TRBJ1-1 | 15 | NA | TRBV30
TGCGCCAGCAGCTCCCTCCTAGGGTCGGTGGACACTGAAGCTTTCTTT | CASSSLLGSVDTEAFF | NA | TRBJ1-1 | 16 | few | TRBV5-1
TGTGCCAGCAGTCTCCATGGACAGGAAGGCGATGAGCAGTTCTTC | CASSLHGQEGDEQFF | TRBD1 | TRBJ2-1 | 15 | NA | TRBV6-1
TGCGCCAGCAGCTTGAGGACTAGCGGGAGATTAGGGCAGTTCTTC | CASSLRTSGRLGQFF | TRBD2 | TRBJ2-1 | 15 | NA | TRBV5-1
TGTGCCAGCAGTTACTCGACTAACGCGGCCTACAATGAGCAGTTCTTC | CASSYSTNAAYNEQFF | NA | TRBJ2-1 | 16 | many | TRBV6-5
TGTGCCTGGCCCAATCTTACTAGCGGGAGCCATTGTGAGCAGTTCTTC | CAWPNLTSGSHCEQFF | TRBD2 | TRBJ2-1 | 16 | NA | TRBV30
TGTGCCAGCAGAACCCCCGATGAGCAGTTCTTC | CASRTPDEQFF | NA | TRBJ2-1 | 11 | NA | TRBV12-3/TRBV12-4
TGTGCCAGCAGTGACGGGGCCCACGGTCAGCCCCTCCACTTT | CASSDGAHGQPLHF | NA | TRBJ1-6 | 14 | many | TRBV2
TGTGCCTGGAGTGTACGACATAATCTGGGGCCGGGCGATGAGCAGTTCTTC | CAWSVRHNLGPGDEQFF | NA | TRBJ2-1 | 17 | few | TRBV30
TGCAGTGCTAGAGCTTCGCGAACAGGCCCCAATGAGCAGTTCTTC | CSARASRTGPNEQFF | NA | TRBJ2-1 | 15 | few | TRBV20-1
TGTGCCAGCAGTTTATCAAGACACCCCAATGAGCAGTTCTTC | CASSLSRHPNEQFF | NA | TRBJ2-1 | 14 | NA | TRBV27
TGTGCCAGCAGCCCCAACACCGGGACAACTGAGCAGTTCTTC | CASSPNTGTTEQFF | NA | TRBJ2-1 | 14 | many | TRBV9
TGTGCCAGCAGCTCGAGACAGGGAGAGACCCAGTACTTC | CASSSRQGETQYF | TRBD1 | TRBJ2-5 | 13 | many | TRBV13
TGTGCCAGCAGTTTAGTCCACGAGCAGTACTTC | CASSLVHEQYF | NA | TRBJ2-7 | 11 | many | TRBV27
TGTGCCAGCAGTGGGCCGAGAAGGGATCGAGTGAACACCGGGGAGCTGTTTTTT | CASSGPRRDRVNTGELFF | NA | TRBJ2-2 | 18 | NA | TRBV28